These 15 T cell receptor beta chains were all obtained from the same sample, sequenced in a study of cytomegalovirus exposure and HLA in healthy donors. Here immunoSEQ multiplex PCR was the method, and the copy in TCRdb shows in-frame clones only, minus some. The repertoire holds under 80,000 clones, around 94% seen once, with 2.5% to 3.5% in the top ten. The sample taken for sequencing was PBMCs. The receptors here all came from a woman between 18 and 29 years old in good health and CMV-seropositive.

The CDR3 region is CASSPWGVRSTDTQYF. The CDR3 DNA sequence: TGTGCCAGCAGCCCGTGGGGGGTAAGGAGCACAGATACGCAGTATTTT. The V gene is TRBV5-6, the J gene TRBJ2-3; maybe TRBD2 (6 bases). CDR1 is SGHDT and CDR2 is YYEEEE in the germline V gene. V was clipped by 4 bases and J by 0 bases, with 15 bases between them. The CDR3 runs to 16 residues. Full variable domain (rest looked up from reference TRBV5-6 and TRBJ2-3): DAGVTQSPTHLIKTRGQQVTLRCSPKSGHDTVSWYQQALGQGPQFIFQYYEEEERQRGNFPDRFSGHQFPNYSSELNVNALLLGDSALYLCASSPWGVRSTDTQYFGPGTRLTVL.

V gene TRBV28 combines with J gene TRBJ1-2, with D possibly matching TRBD1 (5 bases). Trimming left V 10 bases short and J 4 bases short, with 19 bases between. The CDR3 has 14 residues. The germline V gene has CDR1 MDHEN and CDR2 SYDVKM. The chain's CDR3 is CATSRDWLSYGYTF. CDR3 DNA sequence: TGTGCCACCTCCCGGGACTGGTTATCCTATGGCTACACCTTC.

The DNA for the CDR3 is TGTGCCAGCAGCCTAGGGACAGGGATCGTTTCACCCCTCCACTTT. It codes for CASSLGTGIVSPLHF. V is TRBV7-6 and J is TRBJ1-6; 9 nucleotides match TRBD1. The germline gives CDR1 SGHVS, CDR2 FNYEAQ. V dropped 5 bases and J dropped 9; count of bases not matched to a gene: 8. The CDR3 has 15 amino acids. The full variable domain, rest sourced from reference TRBV7-6 and TRBJ1-6, is GAGVSQSPRYKVTKRGQDVALRCDPISGHVSLYWYRQALGQGPEFLTYFNYEAQQDKSGLPNDRFSAERPEGSISTLTIQRTEQRDSAMYRCASSLGTGIVSPLHFGNGTRLTVT.

This chain uses TRBV7-2 with TRBJ2-1; D gene ambiguous. The CDR3 totals 13 residues. V was shortened by 1 base and J by 6 bases, with 7 bases between the two germline ends. CDR1 is SGHTA, CDR2 FQGNSA, per germline. The CDR3 loop is CASSLVFRNEQFF. DNA of the CDR3: TGTGCCAGCAGCTTAGTATTTCGCAATGAGCAGTTCTTC.

V gene TRBV7-9 combines with J gene TRBJ2-3; D is uncertain. CDR1 is SEHNR, CDR2 FQNEAQ, per germline (reference sequence). The CDR3 is made up of 14 amino acids. Trimming shortened V by 1 base and J by 0 bases, and 5 bases separated the two germline ends. CDR3 region: CASSLVLSTDTQYF. The DNA for the CDR3 is TGTGCCAGCAGCTTAGTCCTCAGCACAGATACGCAGTATTTT. Based on the CDR3 plus reference TRBV7-9 and TRBJ2-3, the full variable domain is DTGVSQNPRHKITKRGQNVTFRCDPISEHNRLYWYRQTLGQGPEFLTYFQNEAQLEKSRLLSDRFSAERPKGSFSTLEIQRTEQGDSAMYLCASSLVLSTDTQYFGPGTRLTVL.

The J gene is TRBJ2-5, the V gene TRBV9; TRBD2 agrees at 13 bases. Germline V gene sequence: CDR1 SGDLS, CDR2 YYNGEE. J lost 5 bases, V lost 7 bases, and 14 bases had no gene match. The CDR3 is 17 residues long. The CDR3 nucleotides read TGTGCCAGCTTGACTAGCGGGAGGTGGTTGTACGACGAGACCCAGTACTTC. It specifies CASLTSGRWLYDETQYF.

The gene calls are TRBV15 and TRBJ1-1; 8 bases map to TRBD1. This CDR3 has 15 amino acids. Per the germline V gene, CDR1 is LNHNV and CDR2 is YYDKDF (reference sequence). The V and J ends lost 2 bases and 5 bases, in that order; junction bases with no gene match: 7. The CDR3 spells CATSRQQGANTEAFF. CDR3 sequence (DNA): TGTGCCACCAGCAGACAGCAGGGGGCGAATACTGAAGCTTTCTTT.

This chain joins TRBV7-3 and TRBJ2-7, with D possibly being TRBD2 (6 bases). V was cut by 5 bases and J by 7 bases, with 18 bases left in between. The CDR3 covers 14 residues. Germline CDR1 is SGHTA and CDR2 is FQGTGA. The CDR3 here is CASSPSEGQREQYF. The CDR3 DNA is TGTGCCAGCAGCCCTAGCGAGGGCCAGAGGGAGCAGTACTTC.

The gene calls are TRBV15 and TRBJ2-7; D might be TRBD1 (6 bases). Germline V gene sequence: CDR1 LNHNV, CDR2 YYDKDF (reference sequence). This CDR3 comprises 14 residues. The V and J ends lost 3 bases and 2 bases respectively, with 11 bases between them. DNA for the CDR3: TGTGCCACCAGCAGTAGACAGGTTCCCTACGAGCAGTACTTC. Protein: CATSSRQVPYEQYF.

This clone was detected only a few times. The J gene is TRBJ1-5, the V gene TRBV11-2; D not certain. Germline-derived CDR1 and CDR2 are SGHAT and FQNNGV. The length of the CDR3 is 13 residues. Trimming took off 5 bases at V and 3 bases at J, with 8 bases between the two ends. CDR3 region: CASSPGFNQPQHF. DNA for the CDR3: TGTGCCAGCAGCCCGGGATTCAATCAGCCCCAGCATTTT.

This chain uses TRBV4-3 with TRBJ2-3, with TRBD2 matching 9 bases. Germline CDR1 is LGHNA and CDR2 is YSLEER. CDR3 length: 17 amino acids. Trimming took 4 bases from V and 0 from J; bases not matched to a gene: 8. The CDR3 coding sequence is TGCGCCAGCAGCCGGGGCGGGGGGGCCCTAAGCACAGATACGCAGTATTTT. As protein: CASSRGGGALSTDTQYF.

The chain carries TRBV7-8 and TRBJ2-3; 10 bases agree with TRBD2. Looked up from germline, CDR1 is SGHVS and CDR2 is FQNEAQ. The CDR3 has 18 amino acids. V shed 1 base, J shed 3 bases, and the junction held 10 bases outside the gene matches. CDR3 residues: CASSLVVAGTSETDTQYF. The DNA for the CDR3 is TGTGCCAGCAGCTTAGTAGTAGCCGGGACTAGCGAAACAGATACGCAGTATTTT.

The CDR3 DNA reads TGTGCCACCCACAAAGGCGGGCACGGAATTAATCAGCCCCAGCATTTT. Translated: CATHKGGHGINQPQHF. The chain has TRBV19 and TRBJ1-5; D unclear. Germline lookup yields CDR1 LNHDA and CDR2 SQIVND (reference sequence). CDR3 length: 16 amino acids. V lost 10 bases to trimming and J lost 4 bases, with 23 bases between them.

This chain links TRBV6-1 with TRBJ1-5; D may be TRBD1 (6 bases). The CDR3 totals 14 residues. Germline loops: CDR1 MNHNS, CDR2 SASEGT. Trimming shortened V by 0 bases and J by 6 bases, and 9 bases separated the two germline ends. The CDR3 coding sequence is TGTGCCAGCAGTGAAGCGGTGGACAGTCAGCCCCAGCATTTT. Its translation: CASSEAVDSQPQHF.

V and J are TRBV10-1 and TRBJ2-1, with 10 positions matching TRBD2. Trimming took 6 bases from V and 0 from J; bases not matched to a gene: 5. Per the germline V gene, CDR1 is WNHNN and CDR2 is SYGVQD (reference sequence). This CDR3 is 16 amino acids long. CDR3 coding DNA: TGCGCCAGCAGCACCAGACTAGCGGGCTCCTACAATGAGCAGTTCTTC. Translating gives CASSTRLAGSYNEQFF.